This T cell receptor beta chain is drawn from a study of control samples from healthy donors and cancer patients. The table came from immunoSEQ multiplex PCR; TCRdb's copy has only in-frame clones and leaves some out. The sample has roughly 120,000 clones, about nine tenths seen once. Trimming took 7 bases from V and 6 from J; bases not matched to a gene: 12. CDR3 length: 15 residues. Germline assignment: CDR1 SGHRS and CDR2 YFSETQ. The J gene is TRBJ2-3, the V gene TRBV5-1; 9 nucleotides align to TRBD1. This clonotype was sampled from a young woman in good health. Sequencing used blood. The CDR3 loop reads CASAQPDRGRDTQYF. The CDR3 bases are TGCGCCAGCGCCCAGCCGGACAGGGGCCGGGATACGCAGTATTTT.